This paragraph reports one TCR beta chain. CDR3 length equals 15 residues. The germline CDR1 and CDR2 sequences are SGHNT and YYREEE (reference sequence). V was clipped by 0 bases and J by 9 bases; unmatched bases: 6. This specimen comes from a study of technical replicates of blood from several donors. Only in-frame clones appear in the TCRdb table, and some are missing; sequencing was by immunoSEQ multiplex PCR. Counted here are about 13,000 clones, about four fifths occurring once; the ten biggest clones make up 12%. The sequence was obtained from a human donor in good health. V gene TRBV5-4 combines with J gene TRBJ2-1, with TRBD2 matching over 10 bases. Input material: PBMCs. The CDR3 loop reads CASSLEGGLASEQFF. The CDR3 DNA reads as TGTGCCAGCAGCTTGGAAGGGGGACTAGCGTCTGAGCAGTTCTTC.